The rows below give T cell receptor beta chains drawn from one sample of a study of T cells in Graves' hyperthyroidism and ophthalmopathy. TCRdb reprocessed the multiplex PCR reads via MiXCR and lists one record per CDR3 protein. The table lists a few hundred thousand distinct CDR3 sequences, approximately 16% of them singletons. Sample: blood. Source of these receptors: a woman in her thirties or forties with Graves' ophthalmopathy. Each CDR3 is given with its conserved first and last residue. The order of the fields is V gene, clone size, J gene, D gene, CDR3 DNA, CDR3 protein. D genes are given only for firm matches. For some rows the clone size is stated as once, few or many, or as a class when expanded; others skip it.

>TRBV6-2/TRBV6-3|NA|TRBJ1-1|NA
TGTGCCAGCATACCGGCCGGCGTCGGAACTGAAGCTTTCTTT
CASIPAGVGTEAFF
>TRBV6-2/TRBV6-3|many|TRBJ2-3|TRBD2
TGTGCCAGCAGTTATCCGGGACTAGCAGATACGCAGTATTTT
CASSYPGLADTQYF
>TRBV19|few|TRBJ2-2|NA
TGTGCCAGTAGTATAGAGAGCGCCGGGGAGCTGTTTTTT
CASSIESAGELFF
>TRBV28|many|TRBJ2-1|TRBD1
TGTGCCAGCCGACCCCCTACACGCCTCCGGGACAGAATCTACAATGAGCAGTTCTTC
CASRPPTRLRDRIYNEQFF
>TRBV6-1|few|TRBJ2-7|TRBD1
TGTGCCAGCAGTCGTGACAGGGCGGAATACGAGCAGTACTTC
CASSRDRAEYEQYF
>TRBV30|many|TRBJ2-1|TRBD2
TGTGCCTGGAGTGCCTCTAGCGGGGGGAGGTACAATGAGCAGTTCTTC
CAWSASSGGRYNEQFF
>TRBV30|few|TRBJ2-5|NA
TGTGCTGCGGATGGTGGTGGGACCCAGTACTTC
CAADGGGTQYF
>TRBV11-1|many|TRBJ1-1|TRBD1
TGTGCCAGCAGCTTTCACAGGGGGAACACTGAAGCTTTCTTT
CASSFHRGNTEAFF
>TRBV10-3|many|TRBJ2-3|NA
TGTGCCATCAGTGAGTCGTTAGTAAACACAGATACGCAGTATTTT
CAISESLVNTDTQYF
>TRBV10-2|few|TRBJ2-7|NA
TGCGCCAGCAGTGAGGGTCGTGCCGGGAGAGGCTACGAGCAGTACTTC
CASSEGRAGRGYEQYF
>TRBV2|many|TRBJ2-1|NA
TGTGCCAGCAGTGAAGCACGACTCAGCATAAATGAGCAGTTCTTC
CASSEARLSINEQFF
>TRBV5-1|few|TRBJ2-1|NA
TGCGCCAGCAGGAAGGAGGGGGAGCCTTACAATGAGCAGTTCTTC
CASRKEGEPYNEQFF
>TRBV2|NA|TRBJ2-2|NA
TGTGCCAGCAGCTTTAGCGAGAACGCGAACACCGGGGAGCTGTTTTTT
CASSFSENANTGELFF
>TRBV20-1|many|TRBJ2-4|TRBD2
TGCAGTGCTACGACTAGCGGGGGAAAAAACATTCAGTACTTC
CSATTSGGKNIQYF
>TRBV28|many|TRBJ1-2|TRBD1
TGTGCCAGCAGTTCCCCCGGGACAGGGAGTTTCCGAGGCTACACCTTC
CASSSPGTGSFRGYTF
>TRBV25-1|NA|TRBJ1-2|NA
TGTGCCAGCAGTGAAGGGGCAGAGCTTGGCTACACCTTC
CASSEGAELGYTF
>TRBV7-3|few|TRBJ2-3|NA
TGTGCCAGCAGCTTAACTGCCACAGGTACGCAGTATTTT
CASSLTATGTQYF
>TRBV20-1|many|TRBJ2-3|NA
TGCAGTGCTAGAGTGGCGCCTGATACGCAGTATTTT
CSARVAPDTQYF
>TRBV3-1|many|TRBJ1-5|TRBD1
TGTGCCAGCAGCCAAGGGACAGGGGGCAACCACTATCAGCCCCAGCATTTT
CASSQGTGGNHYQPQHF
>TRBV2|many|TRBJ2-2|NA
TGTGCCAGCAGCGAGGAAAGCCCTAATACCGGGGAGCTGTTTTTT
CASSEESPNTGELFF
>TRBV12-3/TRBV12-4|NA|TRBJ2-1|NA
TGTGCCAGCAGTTTAGCGAAGACTAGTGTCTTC
CASSLAKTSVF
>TRBV7-9|many|TRBJ2-7|TRBD2
TGTGCCAGCAGCTCCGGACTAGCGGGCCCTGTTATCTCCTACGAGCAGTACTTC
CASSSGLAGPVISYEQYF
>TRBV3-1|once|TRBJ2-1|TRBD2
TGTGCCAGCAGCCAAGCACCAGTTGCGGGAGGAAGTGAGCAGTTCTTC
CASSQAPVAGGSEQFF
>TRBV4-1|many|TRBJ1-1|NA
TGCGCCAGCAGCCAAAGTGGCACGAGGAACACTGAAGCTTTCTTT
CASSQSGTRNTEAFF
>TRBV7-2|few|TRBJ2-7|TRBD2
TGTGCCACCATGGGTGCTCCTAAAGCGGGAGGCCCGGGAGAGCAGTACTTC
CATMGAPKAGGPGEQYF
>TRBV30|many|TRBJ2-5|TRBD1
TGTGCCTGGAGGAAAGGGACAGTACAAGAGACCCAGTACTTC
CAWRKGTVQETQYF
>TRBV10-3|few|TRBJ2-7|NA
TGTGCCATCAGTGTATCAATCGAGCAGTACTTC
CAISVSIEQYF
>TRBV15|NA|TRBJ2-7|NA
TGTGCCACCAGCAGAGATTACAGGGGTGGTCTAGCGAACGAGCAGTACTTC
CATSRDYRGGLANEQYF
>TRBV10-3|NA|TRBJ1-2|TRBD1
TGTGCCATCATGACAGGGGTCTATGGCTACACCTTC
CAIMTGVYGYTF
>TRBV10-3|NA|TRBJ2-3|TRBD2
TGTGCCATCAGTGAGAGGAGCGGGGGGGGGCTAGATACGCAGTATTTT
CAISERSGGGLDTQYF
>TRBV2|many|TRBJ1-4|NA
TGTGCCAGCACCCCGGACAGAGTAAATGAAAAACTGTTTTTT
CASTPDRVNEKLFF
>TRBV6-6|few|TRBJ2-1|TRBD2
TGTGCCAGCAGTTACGACGCGGGAGGGGGTTGGCGAGAGCAGTTCTTC
CASSYDAGGGWREQFF
>TRBV5-1|few|TRBJ1-1|TRBD1
TGCGCCAGCAGCGGCCGACTGGGACAGGGAGTCCCTGAAGCTTTCTTT
CASSGRLGQGVPEAFF
>TRBV15|NA|TRBJ2-2|TRBD2
TGTGCCACCAGCAGAGATCAGCGGGGCAAGAACACCGGGGAGCTGTTTTTT
CATSRDQRGKNTGELFF
>TRBV6-2/TRBV6-3|once|TRBJ1-6|NA
TGTGCCAGCAGTGGGGGGGGAGCACCCCTCCACTTT
CASSGGGAPLHF
>TRBV12-5|many|TRBJ1-2|NA
TGTGCTAGTGGTTTGAGGCCCAAGGCCTATGGCTACACCTTC
CASGLRPKAYGYTF
>TRBV29-1|few|TRBJ2-3|NA
TGCAGCGTTGTACTAGCCGGAGATACGCAGTATTTT
CSVVLAGDTQYF
>TRBV6-1|NA|TRBJ1-2|NA
TGTGCCAGCAGTGAACCCGGGGAAACTAACTATGGCTACACCTTC
CASSEPGETNYGYTF
>TRBV7-3|many|TRBJ2-5|NA
TGTGCCAGCAACGATGACTCGGCAGAGACCCAGTACTTC
CASNDDSAETQYF
>TRBV19|few|TRBJ1-1|NA
TGTGCCAGTAGCGATCAGGGCCGGGAGACTGAAGCTTTCTTT
CASSDQGRETEAFF
>TRBV28|many|TRBJ1-2|NA
TGTGCCAGCAGTCCTTTAAAGAACTATGGCTACACCTTC
CASSPLKNYGYTF
>TRBV28|many|TRBJ2-1|TRBD1
TGTGCCAGCAGCCCGACAGGGGGCTCCTACAATGAGCAGTTCTTC
CASSPTGGSYNEQFF
>TRBV30|many|TRBJ1-1|NA
TGTGCCTGGAGTAGGGCGGCAAGGAGTGAAGCTTTCTTT
CAWSRAARSEAFF
>TRBV7-9|NA|TRBJ2-2|TRBD2
TGTGCCAGCAGCTTTGGGACTAGCTGGGGGACGGGCACCGGGGAGCTGTTTTTT
CASSFGTSWGTGTGELFF
>TRBV11-2|many|TRBJ2-7|NA
TGTGCCAGCAGCTTAGATGGAGGGTCCTACGAGCAGTACTTC
CASSLDGGSYEQYF
>TRBV27|NA|TRBJ1-1|NA
TGTGCCAGCTGGACAGTTAATATGAACACTGAAGCTTTCTTT
CASWTVNMNTEAFF
>TRBV10-2|NA|TRBJ2-5|NA
TGCGCCAGCAGTGTGTACACTCAAGAGACCCAGTACTTC
CASSVYTQETQYF
>TRBV3-1|few|TRBJ1-2|NA
TGTGCCAGCAGCCAAGATAGGAATGGCTACACCTTC
CASSQDRNGYTF
>TRBV11-2|many|TRBJ2-1|NA
TGTGCCAGCACCGAGGACTATATCTTCTACAATGAGCAGTTCTTC
CASTEDYIFYNEQFF
>TRBV10-3|NA|TRBJ2-1|NA
TGTGCCATCAGTGAGTCAGGCGACACAACGACCGGGGTGCAGTTCTTC
CAISESGDTTTGVQFF
>TRBV20-1|many|TRBJ1-3|NA
TGCAGTGCTGAACCGGGACAAGGAAACACCATATATTTT
CSAEPGQGNTIYF
>TRBV29-1|NA|TRBJ2-7|TRBD1
TGCAGCGTTGAAGAGATGGGGCAGGGGGCGATTAGCTACGAGCAGTACTTC
CSVEEMGQGAISYEQYF
>TRBV20-1|many|TRBJ2-1|NA
TGCAGTGCTAGGGTCCGTACTGAGCAGTTCTTC
CSARVRTEQFF
>TRBV7-9|NA|TRBJ2-4|NA
TGTGCCAGCTCGGCGGGAAACATTCAGTACTTC
CASSAGNIQYF
>TRBV3-1|many|TRBJ1-1|NA
TGTGCCAGCAGCCAAGTCCCAGGGACCCAAGTCGAAGCTTTCTTT
CASSQVPGTQVEAFF
>TRBV10-3|NA|TRBJ2-3|NA
TGTGCCATCAGTGAATCAGGGGATGGGACAGATACGCAGTATTTT
CAISESGDGTDTQYF
>TRBV20-1|few|TRBJ2-1|TRBD1
TGCAGTGCTACCGTCGGGGACAGGGGGCCGTATGAGCAGTTCTTC
CSATVGDRGPYEQFF
>TRBV10-2|few|TRBJ1-3|NA
TGCGCCAGCACGGCCAGCCGCTTCTCTGGAAACACCATATATTTT
CASTASRFSGNTIYF
>TRBV12-3/TRBV12-4|many|TRBJ2-4|NA
TGTGCCAGCAGTTCCAGGTCCAAAAACATTCAGTACTTC
CASSSRSKNIQYF
>TRBV18|many|TRBJ2-3|NA
TGTGCCAGCTCACGGGACCTGGATACGCAGTATTTT
CASSRDLDTQYF